This T cell receptor (beta chain) was recorded in a study of blood T cell repertoires in COVID-19. Data came from immunoSEQ multiplex PCR; TCRdb stores just in-frame clones and leaves some out. The repertoire holds 85,000 or so clones, 90% to 95% seen once, with more than 4% in the top ten. This TCR derives from a human donor with active COVID-19. The donor label of this sample is uncertain. Sequenced material: peripheral blood.

The CDR3 DNA reads TGTGCCAGCAGTTCCGGGGAACAGGGGCTGCATACGCAGTATTTT. Translating gives CASSSGEQGLHTQYF. The rearrangement links TRBV28 to TRBJ2-3; 7 bases align to TRBD1. V gave up 4 bases and J gave up 7 bases; unmatched junction bases: 11. The CDR3 is 15 residues long. Germline values: CDR1 MDHEN, CDR2 SYDVKM.